This paragraph covers one T cell receptor beta chain sequence. Libraries were prepared by immunoSEQ multiplex PCR; TCRdb keeps only in-frame clonotypes and omits some of them. This sample has a few hundred thousand clones; 70% to 90% occur once, and the top ten carry about 1.9%. V shed 3 bases and J 8 bases; nucleotides not matched to a gene: 7. The CDR3 runs 15 residues. Germline V gene lookup returns CDR1 KGHSH and CDR2 LQKENI. The sample comes from a study of blood T cell repertoires in COVID-19. The overall study: Among Cohort 3 donors, those recovered had two negative PCRs, clearance, or symptom resolution. From T cells, B-cell-depleted T cells, or PBMCs came the material, which was cDNA or gDNA.

Participants reported their clinical history, and cohort assignment relied on those reports. Specimen: PBMCs or T cells enriched from blood (not recorded which). The rearrangement joins TRBV18 to TRBJ2-1; TRBD2 matches 10 bases. The sequence was collected from a man in his forties or fifties in a cohort exposed to, infected with or recovered from COVID-19 (not recorded which). CDR3 in amino acids: CASSPASGSFYEQFF. The DNA for the CDR3 is TGTGCCAGCTCACCCGCTAGCGGGAGTTTCTATGAGCAGTTCTTC.